One T cell receptor (beta chain) is described in this entry. This entry comes from a study of blood T cell dynamics during melanoma immunotherapy. Indicated time point: week 3, after first cycle of checkpoint inhibitor. Each bulk PBMC sample had 300 to 400 ng DNA loaded. The assay was immunoSEQ multiplex PCR, and TCRdb's table has in-frame clones only and misses some. The table has 7,000 to 8,500 clones, 70% to 90% seen once. The receptor comes from a human donor with melanoma. The input for sequencing was blood, taken from a patient treated with checkpoint blockade.

The CDR3 loop is CASSITGTLKSGANVLTF. In DNA form, the CDR3 reads TGTGCCAGCAGCATTACAGGGACTCTCAAATCTGGGGCCAACGTCCTGACTTTC. The chain links TRBV11-2 to TRBJ2-6; D could derive from TRBD1 or TRBD2 (6 bases each). Looked up from germline, CDR1 is SGHAT and CDR2 is FQNNGV. CDR3 size: 18 residues. V was clipped by 5 bases and J by 1 base, with 18 bases between them.